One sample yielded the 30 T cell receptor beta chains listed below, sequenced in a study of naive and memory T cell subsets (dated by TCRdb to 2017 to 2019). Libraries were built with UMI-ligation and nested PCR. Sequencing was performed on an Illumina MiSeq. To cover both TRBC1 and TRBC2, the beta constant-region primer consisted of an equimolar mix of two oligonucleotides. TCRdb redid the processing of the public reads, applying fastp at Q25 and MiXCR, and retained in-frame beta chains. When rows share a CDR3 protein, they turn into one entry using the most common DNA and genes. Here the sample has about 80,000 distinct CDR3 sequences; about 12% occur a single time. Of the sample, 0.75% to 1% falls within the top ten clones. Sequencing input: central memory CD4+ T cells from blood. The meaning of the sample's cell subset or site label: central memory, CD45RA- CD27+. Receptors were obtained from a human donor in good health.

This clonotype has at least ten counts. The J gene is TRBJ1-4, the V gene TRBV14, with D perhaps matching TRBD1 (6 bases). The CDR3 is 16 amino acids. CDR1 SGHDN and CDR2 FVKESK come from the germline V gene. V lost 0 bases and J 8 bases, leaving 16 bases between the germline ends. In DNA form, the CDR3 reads TGTGCCAGCAGCCAAGATCTCGGGGGGCGAAGAGAAAAACTGTTTTTT. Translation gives CASSQDLGGRREKLFF.

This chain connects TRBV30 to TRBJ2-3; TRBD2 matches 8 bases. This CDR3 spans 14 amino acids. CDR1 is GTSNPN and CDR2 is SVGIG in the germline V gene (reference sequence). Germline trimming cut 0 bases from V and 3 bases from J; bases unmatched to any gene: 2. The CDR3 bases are TGTGCCTGGAGTGTAGCTAGCGGGACAGATACGCAGTATTTT. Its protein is CAWSVASGTDTQYF.

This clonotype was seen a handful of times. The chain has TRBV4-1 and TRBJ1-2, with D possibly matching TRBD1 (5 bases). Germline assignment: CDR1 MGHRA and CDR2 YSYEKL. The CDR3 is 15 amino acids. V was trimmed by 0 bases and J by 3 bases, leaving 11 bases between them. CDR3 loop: CASSQETSGYYGYTF. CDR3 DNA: TGCGCCAGCAGCCAAGAGACCTCAGGGTACTATGGCTACACCTTC.

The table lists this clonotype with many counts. The CDR3 nucleotides are TGCAGTGCTCGGACTAGCGGCTACAATGAGCAGTTCTTC. Translating it yields CSARTSGYNEQFF. The V and J genes are TRBV20-1 and TRBJ2-1; TRBD2 matches 10 bases. The V gene end was trimmed by 5 bases and the J gene end by 3 bases; junction bases not matched to a gene: 1. The CDR3 covers 13 residues. Germline CDR1 DFQATT, CDR2 SNEGSKA (reference sequence).

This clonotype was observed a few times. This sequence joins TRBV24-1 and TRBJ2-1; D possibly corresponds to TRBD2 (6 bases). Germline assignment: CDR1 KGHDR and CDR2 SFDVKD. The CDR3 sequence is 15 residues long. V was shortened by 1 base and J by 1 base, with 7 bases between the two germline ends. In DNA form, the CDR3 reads TGTGCCACCAGTGATTTCAGCGGGTCCTACAATGAGCAGTTCTTC. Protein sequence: CATSDFSGSYNEQFF.

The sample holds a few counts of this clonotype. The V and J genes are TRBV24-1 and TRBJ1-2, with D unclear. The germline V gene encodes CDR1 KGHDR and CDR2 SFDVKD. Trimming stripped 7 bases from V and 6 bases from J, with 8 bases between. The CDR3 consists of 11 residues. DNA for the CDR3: TGTGCCACCAGCGACGGGGATGGCTACACCTTC. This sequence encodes CATSDGDGYTF.

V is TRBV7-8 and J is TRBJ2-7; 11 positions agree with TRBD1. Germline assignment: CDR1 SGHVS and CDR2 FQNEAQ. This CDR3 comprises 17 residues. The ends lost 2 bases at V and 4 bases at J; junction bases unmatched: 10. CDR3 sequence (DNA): TGTGCCAGCAGCTTACCCCTTCGGACAGGGGGCTGGTACGAGCAGTACTTC. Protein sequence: CASSLPLRTGGWYEQYF.

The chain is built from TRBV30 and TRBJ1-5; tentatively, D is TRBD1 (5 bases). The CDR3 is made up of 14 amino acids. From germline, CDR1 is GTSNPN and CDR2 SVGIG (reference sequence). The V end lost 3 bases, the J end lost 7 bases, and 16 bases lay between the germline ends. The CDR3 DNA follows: TGTGCCTGGAGCGCCGGGACGTTAAGCCAGCCCCAGCATTTT. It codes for CAWSAGTLSQPQHF. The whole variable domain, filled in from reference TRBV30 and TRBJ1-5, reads SQTIHQWPATLVQPVGSPLSLECTVEGTSNPNLYWYRQAAGRGLQLLFYSVGIGQISSEVPQNLSASRPQDRQFILSSKKLLLSDSGFYLCAWSAGTLSQPQHFGDGTRLSIL.

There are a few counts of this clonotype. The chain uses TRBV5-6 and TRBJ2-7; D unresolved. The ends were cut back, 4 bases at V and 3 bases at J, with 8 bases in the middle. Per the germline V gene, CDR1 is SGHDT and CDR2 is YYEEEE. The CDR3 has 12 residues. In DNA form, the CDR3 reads TGTGCCAGCAGCCGCGAATTCTACGAGCAGTACTTC. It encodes CASSREFYEQYF.

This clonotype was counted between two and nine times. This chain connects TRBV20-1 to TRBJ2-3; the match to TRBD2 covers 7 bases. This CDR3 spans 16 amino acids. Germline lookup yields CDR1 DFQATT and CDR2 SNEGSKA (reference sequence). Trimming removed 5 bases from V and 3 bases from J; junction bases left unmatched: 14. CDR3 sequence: CSAVGGSGPGTDTQYF. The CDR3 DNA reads TGCAGTGCTGTCGGCGGGAGCGGGCCTGGGACAGATACGCAGTATTTT.

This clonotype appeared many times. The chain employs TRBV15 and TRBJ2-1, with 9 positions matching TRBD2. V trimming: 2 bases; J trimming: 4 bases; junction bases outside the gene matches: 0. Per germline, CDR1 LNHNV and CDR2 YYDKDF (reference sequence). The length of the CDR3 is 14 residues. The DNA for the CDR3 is TGTGCCACCAGCAGAACTAGCGGGTACAATGAGCAGTTCTTC. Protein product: CATSRTSGYNEQFF.

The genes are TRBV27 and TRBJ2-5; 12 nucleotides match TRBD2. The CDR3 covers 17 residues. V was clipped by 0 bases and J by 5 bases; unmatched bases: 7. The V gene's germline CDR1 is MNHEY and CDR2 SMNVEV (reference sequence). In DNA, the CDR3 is TGTGCCAGCAGTTTATCGCGGACTAGCGGGATTTTTGAGACCCAGTACTTC. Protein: CASSLSRTSGIFETQYF.

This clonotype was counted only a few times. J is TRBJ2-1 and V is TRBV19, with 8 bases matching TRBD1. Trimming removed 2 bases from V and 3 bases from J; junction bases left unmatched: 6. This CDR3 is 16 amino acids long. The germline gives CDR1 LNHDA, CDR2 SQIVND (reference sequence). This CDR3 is CASSITGQDLYNEQFF. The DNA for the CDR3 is TGTGCCAGTAGTATAACGGGACAGGACCTCTACAATGAGCAGTTCTTC.

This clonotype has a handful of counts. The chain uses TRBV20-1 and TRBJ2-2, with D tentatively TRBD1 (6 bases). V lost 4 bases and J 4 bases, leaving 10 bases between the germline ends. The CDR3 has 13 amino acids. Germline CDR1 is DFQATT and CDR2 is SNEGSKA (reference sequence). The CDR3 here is CSATGAVTGELFF. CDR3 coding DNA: TGCAGTGCTACAGGGGCAGTCACCGGGGAGCTGTTTTTT.

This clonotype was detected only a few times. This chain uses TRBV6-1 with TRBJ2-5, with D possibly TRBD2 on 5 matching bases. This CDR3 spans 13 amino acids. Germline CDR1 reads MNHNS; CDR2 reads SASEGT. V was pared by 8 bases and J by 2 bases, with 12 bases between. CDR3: CASGLAAQETQYF. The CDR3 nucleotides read TGTGCCAGCGGGCTAGCAGCGCAAGAGACCCAGTACTTC.

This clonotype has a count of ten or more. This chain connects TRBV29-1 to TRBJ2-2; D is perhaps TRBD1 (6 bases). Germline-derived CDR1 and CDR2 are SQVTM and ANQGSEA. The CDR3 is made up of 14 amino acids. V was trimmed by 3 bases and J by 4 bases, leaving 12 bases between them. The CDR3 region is CSVDIQGGTGELFF. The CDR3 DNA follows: TGCAGCGTTGATATACAGGGCGGCACCGGGGAGCTGTTTTTT.

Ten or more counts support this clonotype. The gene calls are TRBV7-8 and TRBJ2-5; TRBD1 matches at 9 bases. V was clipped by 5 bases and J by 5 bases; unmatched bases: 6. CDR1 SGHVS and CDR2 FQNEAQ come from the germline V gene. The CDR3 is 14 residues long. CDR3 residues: CASSQRDRAETQYF. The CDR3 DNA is TGTGCCAGCAGCCAACGGGACAGGGCGGAGACCCAGTACTTC.

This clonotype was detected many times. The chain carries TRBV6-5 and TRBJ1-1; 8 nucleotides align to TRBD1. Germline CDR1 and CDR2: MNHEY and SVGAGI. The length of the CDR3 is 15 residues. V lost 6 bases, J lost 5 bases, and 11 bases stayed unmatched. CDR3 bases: TGTGCCAGCAGGCGACTTCAGGGGGCGCGGACTGAAGCTTTCTTT. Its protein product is CASRRLQGARTEAFF.

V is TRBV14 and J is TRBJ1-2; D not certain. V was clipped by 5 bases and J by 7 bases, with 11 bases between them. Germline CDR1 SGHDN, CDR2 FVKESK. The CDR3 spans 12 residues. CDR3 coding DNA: TGTGCCAGCAGCAAAAGAACCTCTGGCTACACCTTC. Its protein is CASSKRTSGYTF.

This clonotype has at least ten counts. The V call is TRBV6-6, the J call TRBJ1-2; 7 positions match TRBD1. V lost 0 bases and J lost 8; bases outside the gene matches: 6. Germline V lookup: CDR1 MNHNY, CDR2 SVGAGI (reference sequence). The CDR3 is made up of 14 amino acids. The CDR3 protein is CASSYSQQGTGYTF. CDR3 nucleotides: TGTGCCAGCAGTTACTCCCAACAGGGGACAGGCTACACCTTC.

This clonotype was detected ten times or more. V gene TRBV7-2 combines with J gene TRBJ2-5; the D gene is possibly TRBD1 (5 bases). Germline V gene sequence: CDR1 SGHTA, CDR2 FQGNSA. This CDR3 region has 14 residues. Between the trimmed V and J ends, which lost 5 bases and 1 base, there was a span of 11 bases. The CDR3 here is CASSPQGSQETQYF. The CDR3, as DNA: TGTGCCAGCAGCCCGCAGGGCTCCCAAGAGACCCAGTACTTC.

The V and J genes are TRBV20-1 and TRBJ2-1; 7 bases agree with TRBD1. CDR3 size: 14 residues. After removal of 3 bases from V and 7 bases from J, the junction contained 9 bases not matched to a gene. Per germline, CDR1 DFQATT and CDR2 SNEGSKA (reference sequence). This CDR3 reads CSASSAGGSNEQFF. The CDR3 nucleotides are TGCAGTGCTAGTTCGGCAGGGGGTAGTAATGAGCAGTTCTTC.

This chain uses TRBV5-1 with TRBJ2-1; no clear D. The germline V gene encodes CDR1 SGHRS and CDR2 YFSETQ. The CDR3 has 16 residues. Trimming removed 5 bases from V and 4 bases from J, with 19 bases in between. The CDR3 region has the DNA TGCGCCAGCAGTCCCAAAACGGCACTTTGGTACAATGAGCAGTTCTTC. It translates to CASSPKTALWYNEQFF.

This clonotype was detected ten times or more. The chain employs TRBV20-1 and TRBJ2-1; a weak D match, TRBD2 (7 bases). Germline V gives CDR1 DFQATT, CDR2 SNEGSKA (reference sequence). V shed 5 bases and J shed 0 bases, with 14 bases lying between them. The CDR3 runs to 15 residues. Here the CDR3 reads CSALKGGGSYNEQFF. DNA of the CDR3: TGCAGTGCTCTCAAAGGGGGGGGCTCCTACAATGAGCAGTTCTTC.

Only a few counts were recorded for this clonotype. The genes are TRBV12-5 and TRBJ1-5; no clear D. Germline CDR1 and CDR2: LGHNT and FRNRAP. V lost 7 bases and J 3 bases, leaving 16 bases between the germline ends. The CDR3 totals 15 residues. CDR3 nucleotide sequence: TGTGCTAGTGCACAAGACGGGAACCTCAATCAGCCCCAGCATTTT. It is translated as CASAQDGNLNQPQHF.

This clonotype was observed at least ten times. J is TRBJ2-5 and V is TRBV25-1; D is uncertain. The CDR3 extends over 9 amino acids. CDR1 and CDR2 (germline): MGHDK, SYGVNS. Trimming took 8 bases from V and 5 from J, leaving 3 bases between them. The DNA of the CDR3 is TGTGCCAGCGGGGAGACCCAGTACTTC. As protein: CASGETQYF.

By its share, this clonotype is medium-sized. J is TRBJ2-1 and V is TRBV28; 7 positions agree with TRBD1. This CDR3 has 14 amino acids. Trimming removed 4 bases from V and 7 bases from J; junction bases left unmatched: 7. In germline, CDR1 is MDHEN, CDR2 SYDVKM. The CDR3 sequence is CASSSGQVGNEQFF. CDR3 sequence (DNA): TGTGCCAGCAGTTCAGGACAGGTTGGGAATGAGCAGTTCTTC. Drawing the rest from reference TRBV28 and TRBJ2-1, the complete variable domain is DVKVTQSSRYLVKRTGEKVFLECVQDMDHENMFWYRQDPGLGLRLIYFSYDVKMKEKGDIPEGYSVSREKKERFSLILESASTNQTSMYLCASSSGQVGNEQFFGPGTRLTVL.

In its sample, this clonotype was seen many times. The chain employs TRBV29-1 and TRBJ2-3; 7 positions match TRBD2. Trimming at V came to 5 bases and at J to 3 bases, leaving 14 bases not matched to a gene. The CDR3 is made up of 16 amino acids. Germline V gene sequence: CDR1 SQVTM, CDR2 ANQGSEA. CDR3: CSVWGGDLILTDTQYF. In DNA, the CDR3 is TGCAGCGTTTGGGGGGGGGACCTTATTCTTACAGATACGCAGTATTTT.

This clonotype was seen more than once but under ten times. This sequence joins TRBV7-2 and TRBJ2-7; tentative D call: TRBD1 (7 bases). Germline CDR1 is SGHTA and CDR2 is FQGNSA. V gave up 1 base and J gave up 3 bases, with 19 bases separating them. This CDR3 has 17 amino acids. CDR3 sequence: CASSLDRRGEKLYEQYF. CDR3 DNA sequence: TGTGCCAGCAGCTTAGATCGCAGGGGGGAAAAGCTCTACGAGCAGTACTTC.

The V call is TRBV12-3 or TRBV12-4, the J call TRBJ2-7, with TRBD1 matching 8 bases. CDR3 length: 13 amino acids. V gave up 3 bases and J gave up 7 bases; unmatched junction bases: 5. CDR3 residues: CASSFGQGGEQYF. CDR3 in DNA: TGTGCCAGCAGTTTCGGACAGGGTGGGGAGCAGTACTTC.